This T cell receptor beta chain was captured in a study of neurological immune-mediated disorders. Study-level information: Of around 34 multiple sclerosis patients, about 30 were relapsing-remitting and 3 secondary progressive.

Only a few counts were recorded for this clonotype. As yet, its antigen is unknown. A much more abundant neighbour one base away suggests this may be a read error. Study-wide points: Phylogenetic grouping placed 18 of 34 multiple sclerosis patients' repertoires in one related-CDR3 cluster, a possible signature. In HTLV-1-associated myelopathy, TCR clonal expansion was greatest, and in multiple sclerosis it was least, below healthy controls.

Trimming pared 6 bases from V and 0 bases from J, leaving 12 bases between. The CDR3 consists of 14 residues. Germline V gene sequence: CDR1 MNHEY, CDR2 SMNVEV (reference sequence). TCRdb independently ran MiXCR on the 5' RACE reads; one entry per CDR3 protein. The table has about 58,000 distinct CDR3 sequences, roughly 2.5% seen once. The rearrangement links TRBV27 to TRBJ2-7; D may be TRBD2 (6 bases). Sequenced sample: PBMCs. The clonotype originates from a man aged 45-65 years with multiple sclerosis. In DNA form, the CDR3 reads TGTGCCAGCAGCCAGGACTACGGCTCCTACGAGCAGTACTTC. This gives the protein CASSQDYGSYEQYF.